The rows below give T cell receptor beta chains drawn from one sample of a study of cytomegalovirus exposure and HLA in healthy donors. This table comes from immunoSEQ multiplex PCR, and its TCRdb copy is limited to in-frame clones, with some not included. Here the sample spans some 120,000 clones, approximately 80% being singletons. The sample consisted of PBMCs. These receptors were taken from a male donor in good health and CMV-seronegative. The CDR3 runs from the conserved cysteine through the conserved F or W. The D gene is left open where the match is weak. Clone size is given for some rows only: seen once, a few or many times, or a class if the clone is expanded.

clone size: NA; V gene: TRBV4-2; D gene: TRBD1; J gene: TRBJ1-4; CDR3 protein: CASSQGRRTGGEKLFF; CDR3 DNA: TGTGCCAGCAGCCAAGGAAGGAGGACAGGCGGGGAAAAACTGTTTTTT
clone size: once; V gene: TRBV6-5; D gene: NA; J gene: TRBJ2-7; CDR3 protein: CASSYAGRGSYEQYF; CDR3 DNA: TGTGCCAGCAGTTACGCGGGACGGGGGTCCTACGAGCAGTACTTC
clone size: NA; V gene: TRBV30; D gene: TRBD1; J gene: TRBJ1-5; CDR3 protein: CAWSGQGAYQPQHF; CDR3 DNA: TGTGCCTGGAGTGGACAGGGGGCATATCAGCCCCAGCATTTT
clone size: NA; V gene: TRBV28; D gene: TRBD1; J gene: TRBJ1-2; CDR3 protein: CASSRRTGWLLHNYGYTF; CDR3 DNA: TGTGCCAGCAGCCGCCGGACAGGGTGGCTTCTTCATAACTATGGCTACACCTTC
clone size: NA; V gene: TRBV19; D gene: NA; J gene: TRBJ2-1; CDR3 protein: CASSSIFPPSGTYNEQFF; CDR3 DNA: TGTGCCAGTAGTTCGATCTTTCCTCCAAGCGGAACCTACAATGAGCAGTTCTTC
clone size: NA; V gene: TRBV2; D gene: TRBD2; J gene: TRBJ2-1; CDR3 protein: CASSEIAGGRNEQFF; CDR3 DNA: TGTGCCAGCAGTGAAATAGCGGGGGGGCGCAATGAGCAGTTCTTC
clone size: NA; V gene: TRBV5-4; D gene: NA; J gene: TRBJ1-3; CDR3 protein: CASSLGGFGRNTIYF; CDR3 DNA: TGTGCCAGCAGCTTGGGGGGCTTTGGGAGAAACACCATATATTTT
clone size: NA; V gene: TRBV5-4; D gene: TRBD2; J gene: TRBJ2-3; CDR3 protein: CASSMGYGLAGDTQYF; CDR3 DNA: TGTGCCAGCAGCATGGGGTACGGGCTAGCGGGAGACACGCAGTATTTT
clone size: NA; V gene: TRBV6-5; D gene: NA; J gene: TRBJ2-5; CDR3 protein: CASSYSAGIQETQYF; CDR3 DNA: TGTGCCAGCAGTTACTCGGCGGGGATACAAGAGACCCAGTACTTC
clone size: once; V gene: TRBV5-1; D gene: NA; J gene: TRBJ1-4; CDR3 protein: CASSLVTEEKLFF; CDR3 DNA: TGCGCCAGCAGCTTGGTGACAGAGGAAAAACTGTTTTTT
clone size: NA; V gene: TRBV27; D gene: TRBD2; J gene: TRBJ2-7; CDR3 protein: CASSWRSNSGRAWHEQYF; CDR3 DNA: TGTGCCAGCAGTTGGAGGAGTAATAGCGGGAGGGCCTGGCACGAGCAGTACTTC
clone size: NA; V gene: TRBV4-2; D gene: NA; J gene: TRBJ1-1; CDR3 protein: CASSQALTRTEAFF; CDR3 DNA: TGTGCCAGCAGCCAAGCTCTGACGCGGACTGAAGCTTTCTTT
clone size: NA; V gene: TRBV6-5; D gene: NA; J gene: TRBJ1-2; CDR3 protein: CASSKRQVRDGYTF; CDR3 DNA: TGTGCCAGCAGTAAACGACAGGTTCGGGATGGCTACACCTTC
clone size: NA; V gene: TRBV19; D gene: NA; J gene: TRBJ1-4; CDR3 protein: CASSIGGATNEKLFF; CDR3 DNA: TGTGCCAGTAGTATAGGGGGAGCAACTAATGAAAAACTGTTTTTT
clone size: NA; V gene: TRBV18; D gene: NA; J gene: TRBJ1-1; CDR3 protein: CASSPPMGQNTEAFF; CDR3 DNA: TGTGCCAGCTCACCACCCATGGGGCAGAACACTGAAGCTTTCTTT
clone size: few; V gene: TRBV9; D gene: TRBD1; J gene: TRBJ1-2; CDR3 protein: CASSGERDRVDGYTF; CDR3 DNA: TGTGCCAGCAGTGGAGAGAGGGACAGGGTGGATGGCTACACCTTC
clone size: NA; V gene: TRBV9; D gene: NA; J gene: TRBJ2-1; CDR3 protein: CASSVADEQFF; CDR3 DNA: TGTGCCAGCAGCGTAGCTGATGAGCAGTTCTTC
clone size: NA; V gene: TRBV29-1; D gene: TRBD2; J gene: TRBJ2-3; CDR3 protein: CSVESAGFTDTQYF; CDR3 DNA: TGCAGCGTTGAGTCAGCGGGGTTCACAGATACGCAGTATTTT
clone size: NA; V gene: TRBV18; D gene: NA; J gene: TRBJ2-1; CDR3 protein: CASSPTSPSSGYEQFF; CDR3 DNA: TGTGCCAGCTCACCAACCTCACCCTCCTCCGGGTATGAGCAGTTCTTC
clone size: NA; V gene: TRBV5-1; D gene: NA; J gene: TRBJ1-2; CDR3 protein: CASKSGSANYGYTF; CDR3 DNA: TGCGCCAGCAAATCTGGGAGTGCTAACTATGGCTACACCTTC
clone size: NA; V gene: TRBV30; D gene: NA; J gene: TRBJ1-1; CDR3 protein: CGWLGGRTEAFF; CDR3 DNA: TGTGGCTGGTTGGGGGGGCGCACTGAAGCTTTCTTT
clone size: NA; V gene: TRBV29-1; D gene: NA; J gene: TRBJ2-4; CDR3 protein: CSVIAGTAKNIQYF; CDR3 DNA: TGCAGCGTTATTGCGGGGACCGCCAAAAACATTCAGTACTTC
clone size: NA; V gene: TRBV10-3; D gene: TRBD1; J gene: TRBJ2-7; CDR3 protein: CAISVDRGGYEQYF; CDR3 DNA: TGTGCCATCAGTGTGGACAGGGGTGGGTACGAGCAGTACTTC
clone size: NA; V gene: TRBV4-3; D gene: NA; J gene: TRBJ2-3; CDR3 protein: CASSQDLTTFSSTDTQYF; CDR3 DNA: TGCGCCAGCAGCCAAGATTTAACAACCTTCTCTAGCACAGATACACAGTATTTT
clone size: once; V gene: TRBV4-2; D gene: TRBD2; J gene: TRBJ2-2; CDR3 protein: CASSWSGGAVTGELFF; CDR3 DNA: TGTGCCAGCAGCTGGAGCGGGGGGGCGGTCACCGGGGAGCTGTTTTTT
clone size: NA; V gene: TRBV2; D gene: NA; J gene: TRBJ2-4; CDR3 protein: CASSEYTTRRAKNSQYF; CDR3 DNA: TGTGCCAGCAGTGAGTATACAACAAGGAGGGCCAAAAACAGTCAGTACTTC
clone size: NA; V gene: TRBV5-1; D gene: TRBD2; J gene: TRBJ2-3; CDR3 protein: CASSFSGVSDTQYF; CDR3 DNA: TGCGCCAGCAGCTTTAGCGGGGTTTCAGATACGCAGTATTTT
clone size: NA; V gene: TRBV19; D gene: TRBD2; J gene: TRBJ2-7; CDR3 protein: CASSEREGPYEQYF; CDR3 DNA: TGTGCCAGTAGTGAGCGGGAGGGCCCTTACGAGCAGTACTTC
clone size: NA; V gene: TRBV6-1; D gene: TRBD2; J gene: TRBJ2-2; CDR3 protein: CASSELAGVIDTGELFF; CDR3 DNA: TGTGCCAGCAGTGAACTAGCGGGGGTAATCGACACCGGGGAGCTGTTTTTT
clone size: NA; V gene: TRBV5-6; D gene: NA; J gene: TRBJ1-3; CDR3 protein: CASSLPTFGADSGNTIYF; CDR3 DNA: TGTGCCAGCAGCTTACCCACCTTTGGGGCAGACTCTGGAAACACCATATATTTT
clone size: NA; V gene: TRBV13; D gene: TRBD1; J gene: TRBJ2-7; CDR3 protein: CASSPTGTGNHEQYF; CDR3 DNA: TGTGCCAGCAGCCCTACCGGGACAGGGAACCACGAGCAGTACTTC
clone size: NA; V gene: TRBV5-1; D gene: NA; J gene: TRBJ1-1; CDR3 protein: CASSEGGVTEAFF; CDR3 DNA: TGCGCCAGCAGCGAGGGCGGGGTAACTGAAGCTTTCTTT
clone size: NA; V gene: TRBV5-1; D gene: TRBD2; J gene: TRBJ2-3; CDR3 protein: CASSPGLAGGRTSTDTQYF; CDR3 DNA: TGCGCCAGCAGCCCAGGACTAGCGGGGGGCCGGACTAGCACAGATACGCAGTATTTT
clone size: NA; V gene: TRBV27; D gene: TRBD1; J gene: TRBJ1-1; CDR3 protein: CASSVGTANTEAFF; CDR3 DNA: TGTGCCAGCAGTGTTGGGACAGCGAACACTGAAGCTTTCTTT
clone size: NA; V gene: TRBV4-1; D gene: TRBD1; J gene: TRBJ2-7; CDR3 protein: CASSQEWGQYTYEQYF; CDR3 DNA: TGCGCCAGCAGCCAAGAGTGGGGACAGTATACCTACGAGCAGTACTTC
clone size: NA; V gene: TRBV9; D gene: NA; J gene: TRBJ2-3; CDR3 protein: CASSAGVTSTDTQYF; CDR3 DNA: TGTGCCAGCAGCGCAGGGGTTACGAGCACAGATACGCAGTATTTT
clone size: NA; V gene: TRBV5-4; D gene: TRBD1; J gene: TRBJ1-4; CDR3 protein: CASSRAGTGGNEKLFF; CDR3 DNA: TGTGCCAGCAGCAGAGCCGGGACAGGGGGCAATGAAAAACTGTTTTTT
clone size: NA; V gene: TRBV5-8; D gene: TRBD1; J gene: TRBJ1-4; CDR3 protein: CASSFRQGGEKLFF; CDR3 DNA: TGTGCCAGCAGCTTTCGACAGGGCGGAGAAAAACTGTTTTTT
clone size: NA; V gene: TRBV5-1; D gene: NA; J gene: TRBJ2-7; CDR3 protein: CASSLLAGPYEQYF; CDR3 DNA: TGCGCCAGCAGCTTGTTGGCGGGGCCCTACGAGCAGTACTTC
clone size: NA; V gene: TRBV14; D gene: NA; J gene: TRBJ2-7; CDR3 protein: CASSQEGRRGHEQYF; CDR3 DNA: TGTGCCAGCAGCCAAGAAGGAAGAAGGGGCCACGAGCAGTACTTC
clone size: NA; V gene: TRBV7-9; D gene: NA; J gene: TRBJ1-2; CDR3 protein: CSSSPTLLGYTF; CDR3 DNA: TGTTCCAGCAGCCCTACGCTATTGGGCTACACCTTC
clone size: once; V gene: TRBV10-2; D gene: TRBD1; J gene: TRBJ1-2; CDR3 protein: CASSRGQGGYGYTF; CDR3 DNA: TGCGCCAGCAGTAGGGGACAGGGAGGCTATGGCTACACCTTC
clone size: NA; V gene: TRBV9; D gene: TRBD2; J gene: TRBJ2-7; CDR3 protein: CASSFGTITREQYF; CDR3 DNA: TGTGCCAGCAGCTTCGGGACTATTACGAGGGAGCAGTACTTC
clone size: NA; V gene: TRBV30; D gene: NA; J gene: TRBJ2-5; CDR3 protein: CARRYPPGTQYF; CDR3 DNA: TGTGCCCGCAGATACCCTCCAGGGACCCAGTACTTC
clone size: NA; V gene: TRBV5-1; D gene: TRBD2; J gene: TRBJ2-1; CDR3 protein: CASSLLAGRAAGGRNEQFF; CDR3 DNA: TGCGCCAGCAGCTTGTTAGCCGGGAGGGCCGCAGGTGGGAGAAATGAGCAGTTCTTC
clone size: NA; V gene: TRBV7-9; D gene: NA; J gene: TRBJ1-1; CDR3 protein: CSSSWDGSTEAFF; CDR3 DNA: TGTTCCAGCAGCTGGGACGGGAGTACTGAAGCTTTCTTT
clone size: NA; V gene: TRBV6-1; D gene: TRBD1; J gene: TRBJ2-7; CDR3 protein: CASSRPGQGTYEQYF; CDR3 DNA: TGTGCCAGCAGTAGACCGGGACAGGGGACCTACGAGCAGTACTTC
clone size: few; V gene: TRBV6-6; D gene: NA; J gene: TRBJ1-1; CDR3 protein: CASRTGTPGGTEAFF; CDR3 DNA: TGTGCCAGCAGGACGGGGACTCCTGGGGGCACTGAAGCTTTCTTT
clone size: NA; V gene: TRBV6-6; D gene: TRBD1; J gene: TRBJ1-6; CDR3 protein: CASSYPTGSGSPLHF; CDR3 DNA: TGTGCCAGCAGTTATCCGACAGGGAGTGGTTCACCCCTCCACTTT
clone size: NA; V gene: TRBV7-9; D gene: NA; J gene: TRBJ1-2; CDR3 protein: CASSLDRFYGYTF; CDR3 DNA: TGTGCCAGCAGCCTGGACAGATTCTATGGCTACACCTTC
clone size: NA; V gene: TRBV28; D gene: NA; J gene: TRBJ2-6; CDR3 protein: CASSPPGGTGANGLTF; CDR3 DNA: TGTGCCAGCAGTCCCCCTGGAGGGACTGGGGCCAACGGCCTGACTTTC
clone size: NA; V gene: TRBV6-6; D gene: NA; J gene: TRBJ1-1; CDR3 protein: CASSYGRGWLPEAFF; CDR3 DNA: TGTGCCAGCAGTTATGGGAGGGGGTGGTTGCCTGAAGCTTTCTTT
clone size: few; V gene: TRBV5-1; D gene: TRBD1; J gene: TRBJ1-1; CDR3 protein: CASSLGGTGGTEAFF; CDR3 DNA: TGCGCCAGCAGCTTGGGCGGGACAGGGGGCACTGAAGCTTTCTTT
clone size: NA; V gene: TRBV7-2; D gene: TRBD2; J gene: TRBJ2-3; CDR3 protein: CASSSQGGRAFTDTQYF; CDR3 DNA: TGTGCCAGCAGCTCACAGGGCGGGAGGGCATTTACAGATACGCAGTATTTT
clone size: NA; V gene: TRBV6-1; D gene: TRBD1; J gene: TRBJ1-4; CDR3 protein: CASSANRDRGEKLFF; CDR3 DNA: TGTGCCAGCAGTGCCAACCGGGACAGGGGTGAAAAACTGTTTTTT